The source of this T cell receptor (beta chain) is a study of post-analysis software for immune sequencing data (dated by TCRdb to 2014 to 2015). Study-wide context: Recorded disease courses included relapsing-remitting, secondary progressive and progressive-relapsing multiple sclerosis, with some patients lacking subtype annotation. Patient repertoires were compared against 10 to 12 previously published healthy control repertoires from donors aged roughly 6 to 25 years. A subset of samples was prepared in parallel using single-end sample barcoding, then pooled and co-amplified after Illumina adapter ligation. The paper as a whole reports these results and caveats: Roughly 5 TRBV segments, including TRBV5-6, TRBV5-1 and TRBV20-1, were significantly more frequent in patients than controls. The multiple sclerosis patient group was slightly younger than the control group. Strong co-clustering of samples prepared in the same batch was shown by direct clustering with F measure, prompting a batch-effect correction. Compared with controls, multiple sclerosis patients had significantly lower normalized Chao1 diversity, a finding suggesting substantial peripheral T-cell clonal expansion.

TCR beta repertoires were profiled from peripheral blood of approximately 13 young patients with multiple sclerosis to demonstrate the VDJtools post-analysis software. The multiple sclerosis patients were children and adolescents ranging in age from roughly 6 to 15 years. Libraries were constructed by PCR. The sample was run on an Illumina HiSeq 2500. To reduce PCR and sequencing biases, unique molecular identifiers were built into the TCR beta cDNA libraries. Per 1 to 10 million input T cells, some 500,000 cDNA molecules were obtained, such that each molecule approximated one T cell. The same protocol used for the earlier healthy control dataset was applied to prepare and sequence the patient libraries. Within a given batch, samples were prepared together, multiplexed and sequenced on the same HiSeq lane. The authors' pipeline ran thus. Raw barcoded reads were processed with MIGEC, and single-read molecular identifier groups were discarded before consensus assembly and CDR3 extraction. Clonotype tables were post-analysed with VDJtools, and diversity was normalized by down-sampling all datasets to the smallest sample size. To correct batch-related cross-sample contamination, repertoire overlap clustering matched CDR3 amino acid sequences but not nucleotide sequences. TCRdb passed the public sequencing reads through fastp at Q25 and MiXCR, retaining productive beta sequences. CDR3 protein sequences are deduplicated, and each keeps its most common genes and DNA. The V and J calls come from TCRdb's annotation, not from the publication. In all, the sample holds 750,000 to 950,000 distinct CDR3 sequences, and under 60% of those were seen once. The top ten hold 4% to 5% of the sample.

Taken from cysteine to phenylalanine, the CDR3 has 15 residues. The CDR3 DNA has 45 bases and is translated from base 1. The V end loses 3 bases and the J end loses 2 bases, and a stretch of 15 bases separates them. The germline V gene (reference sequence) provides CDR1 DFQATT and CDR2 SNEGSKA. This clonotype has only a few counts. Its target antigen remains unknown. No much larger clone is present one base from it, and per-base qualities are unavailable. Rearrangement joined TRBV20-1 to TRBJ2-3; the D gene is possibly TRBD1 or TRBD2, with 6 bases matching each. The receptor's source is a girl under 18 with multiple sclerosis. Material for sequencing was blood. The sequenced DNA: TGCAGTGCTAGTAGGGGGGCTAGCCCCACAGATACGCAGTATTTT. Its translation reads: CSASRGASPTDTQYF.